Below, one TCR beta chain is given with its context. What it binds is not known. The treatment: around 19 received Ad26.COV2.S at low or high dose, single or two shots; 5 received placebo; per-sample allocation not given. Following the first vaccine or placebo injection, samples were taken on day 63. Profiling relied on immunoSEQ multiplex PCR, and the TCRdb table lists in-frame clones only, not all of them. The repertoire holds some 320,000 clones, with around 81% as singletons. The data originate from a study of Ad26.COV2.S vaccination and SARS-CoV-2 variants. As for the study in general: A COV1001 Ad26.COV2.S trial-arm participant provided the sample.

This CDR3 comprises 14 residues. V lost 4 bases and J 4 bases, leaving 13 bases between the germline ends. Germline loops: CDR1 LGHDT, CDR2 YNNKEL (reference sequence). General study results and limits: Overall T cell responses may have been underestimated by the analyses of TCR breadth and depth. Substantial breadth in spike-specific CD8+ and CD4+ T cell responses was reportedly seen after vaccination.

The chain joins TRBV3-1 (or the pseudogene TRBV3-2) to TRBJ1-1; perhaps TRBD1 as D (6 bases). The specimen was peripheral blood, collected in a trial of Ad26.COV2.S vaccine versus placebo. The clonotype comes from a person between 18 and 60 years old who received the Ad26.COV2.S COVID-19 vaccine or a placebo. The CDR3 DNA reads as TGTGCCAGCAGCCGAGGACAGACTCTCACTGAAGCTTTCTTT. Protein: CASSRGQTLTEAFF.